Here is one T cell receptor (beta chain) with its context. Sequenced by immunoSEQ multiplex PCR; TCRdb stores in-frame clones only, minus some. In the table there are 35,000 or so clones, 70% to 90% of which are singletons. These data come from a study of blood T cell repertoires in COVID-19. Overall study context: Whether acute or convalescent, the COVID-19 samples came from the United States, Italy and Spain.

Material for sequencing was peripheral blood. This clonotype was obtained from a human donor in a cohort sampled during active COVID-19.

The CDR3 coding sequence is TGTGCCAGCAGTCCGGTGGGGGGCACTGAAGCTTTCTTT. This encodes CASSPVGGTEAFF. V gene TRBV4-2 combines with J gene TRBJ1-1, with TRBD1 as a possible D gene (5 bases). In germline, CDR1 is LGHNA, CDR2 YNFKEQ. Trimming took 6 bases from V and 4 from J, leaving 12 bases between them. The CDR3 consists of 13 residues.